The 21 T cell receptor beta chains below come from one sample, sequenced in a study of a mutant IDH1 vaccine in newly diagnosed glioma. Repertoires were generated with immunoSEQ multiplex PCR, while TCRdb's copy carries only in-frame clones and drops some. This table has roughly 44,000 clones, approximately 80% appearing once. Time point described: week 35, safety follow-up. Topical imiquimod accompanied each vaccine dose, which consisted of 300 ug of mutant IDH1 20-mer peptide. For these receptors, no antigen is known. Sequencing used PBMCs, obtained from a glioma patient whose treatment included an IDH1 peptide vaccine. The receptors shown here come from a woman aged 40 to 50 with glioma. Some clones in this sample may be carry-over from other donors' samples.

V gene TRBV20-1 combines with J gene TRBJ1-4; no firm D call. The length of the CDR3 is 11 residues. CDR1 is DFQATT and CDR2 is SNEGSKA in the germline V gene (reference sequence). V was clipped by 6 bases and J by 8 bases, with 10 bases between them. Here the CDR3 DNA reads TGCAGTGCCGCCCCTCTGGAAAAACTGTTTTTT. Translation gives CSAAPLEKLFF.

The chain recombines TRBV19 with TRBJ2-1; tentatively, D is TRBD2 (7 bases). V was shortened by 6 bases and J by 0 bases, with 12 bases between the two germline ends. This CDR3 has 15 residues. Germline CDR1 LNHDA, CDR2 SQIVND (reference sequence). The CDR3 protein is CASSGGPSSYNEQFF. DNA of the CDR3: TGTGCCAGTAGCGGGGGGCCGAGCTCCTACAATGAGCAGTTCTTC. Supplemented by reference TRBV19 and TRBJ2-1, the full variable domain reads DGGITQSPKYLFRKEGQNVTLSCEQNLNHDAMYWYRQDPGQGLRLIYYSQIVNDFQKGDIAEGYSVSREKKESFPLTVTSAQKNPTAFYLCASSGGPSSYNEQFFGPGTRLTVL.

The CDR3: CASSLRTGPGLETQYF. DNA for the CDR3: TGTGCCAGCAGCTTACGGACAGGCCCCGGGTTGGAGACCCAGTACTTC. The chain combines TRBV5-4 with TRBJ2-5; 7 bases map to TRBD1. Trimming removed 2 bases from V and 5 bases from J; junction bases left unmatched: 12. Per the germline V gene, CDR1 is SGHNT and CDR2 is YYREEE (reference sequence). The CDR3 spans 16 residues.

The chain couples TRBV20-1 to TRBJ2-7, with unresolved D. Germline V gene sequence: CDR1 DFQATT, CDR2 SNEGSKA (reference sequence). Deletions cut 0 bases from V and 6 bases from J, with 3 bases between. The CDR3 totals 10 residues. This CDR3 is CSARDREQYF. In nucleotides, the CDR3 is TGCAGTGCTAGAGATCGCGAGCAGTACTTC.

The chain has TRBV27 and TRBJ2-7; possible D gene TRBD1, 6 bases. This CDR3 comprises 12 residues. Per the germline V gene, CDR1 is MNHEY and CDR2 is SMNVEV (reference sequence). Trimming left V 5 bases short and J 6 bases short, with 11 bases between. For the CDR3, the DNA is TGTGCCAGCAGTACAGGGAATGGCGAGCAGTACTTC. Its translation: CASSTGNGEQYF.

V usage is TRBV5-6 and J usage is TRBJ1-5; D is undetermined. Germline V CDR1 and CDR2: SGHDT, YYEEEE. V lost 4 bases to trimming and J lost 5 bases, with 13 bases between them. CDR3 length equals 14 residues. CDR3 amino acids: CASSEGAWDQPQHF. The CDR3 DNA reads TGTGCCAGCAGCGAAGGAGCGTGGGATCAGCCCCAGCATTTT.

The chain couples TRBV6-5 to TRBJ2-1; 8 nucleotides line up with TRBD2. This CDR3 comprises 16 residues. V lost 2 bases to trimming and J lost 0 bases; unmatched junction nucleotides: 3. Germline CDR1 and CDR2: MNHEY and SVGAGI. The CDR3 DNA reads TGTGCCAGCAGTTACCTGAGCGGGAGCTCCTACAATGAGCAGTTCTTC. This translates into CASSYLSGSSYNEQFF.

This chain uses TRBV7-9 with TRBJ2-7; D is perhaps TRBD1 (6 bases). Germline values: CDR1 SEHNR, CDR2 FQNEAQ (reference sequence). Deletions cut 2 bases from V and 5 bases from J, with 16 bases between. The CDR3 is 15 residues long. In DNA form, the CDR3 reads TGTGCCAGCAGCTTAAATAAGGGGGTGGTGAACGAGCAGTACTTC. This sequence encodes CASSLNKGVVNEQYF.

The chain couples TRBV9 to TRBJ2-3, with D perhaps given as TRBD1 or TRBD2 (5 bases each). V was pared by 2 bases and J by 5 bases, with 9 bases between. CDR3 length equals 13 residues. Germline assignment: CDR1 SGDLS and CDR2 YYNGEE. This CDR3 reads CASSVSGQDTQYF. DNA for the CDR3: TGTGCCAGCAGCGTCTCGGGGCAAGATACGCAGTATTTT.

The chain links TRBV25-1 to TRBJ1-2, with TRBD1 matching over 11 bases. CDR1 is MGHDK, CDR2 SYGVNS, per germline. The CDR3 length is 16 residues. Trimming removed 3 bases from V and 0 bases from J; junction bases left unmatched: 3. The CDR3 nucleotides are TGTGCCAGCAGTGAGGGGGGACAGGGGGCTAACTATGGCTACACCTTC. Residues: CASSEGGQGANYGYTF.

The CDR3 DNA is TGTGCCAGCAGACCCTTGGGAGGGTGGGTTCAGCCCCAGCATTTT. It yields the protein CASRPLGGWVQPQHF. The chain couples TRBV28 to TRBJ1-5; D remains unclear. CDR1 MDHEN and CDR2 SYDVKM come from the germline V gene. The germline V and J ends were trimmed by 6 bases and 6 bases, with 18 bases remaining between them. The CDR3 length is 15 residues.

V is TRBV7-9 and J is TRBJ2-1, with D maybe TRBD2 (6 bases). V was clipped by 4 bases and J by 6 bases, with 13 bases between them. The germline gives CDR1 SEHNR, CDR2 FQNEAQ (reference sequence). The CDR3 is 14 amino acids. The CDR3: CASSYRTTGNEQFF. DNA of the CDR3: TGTGCCAGCAGCTACCGGACTACCGGCAATGAGCAGTTCTTC.

There are a few counts of this clone. V is TRBV5-6 and J is TRBJ1-1; D gene ambiguous. The length of the CDR3 is 12 residues. Germline-derived CDR1 and CDR2 are SGHDT and YYEEEE. V lost 4 bases and J 2 bases, leaving 6 bases between the germline ends. The CDR3 region has the DNA TGTGCCAGCAGCCGGTACAACACTGAAGCTTTCTTT. Its translation is CASSRYNTEAFF.

This rearrangement joins TRBV6-6 to TRBJ1-2; TRBD1 is a possible D gene (6 bases). Trimming removed 7 bases from V and 6 bases from J, with 9 bases in between. This CDR3 region has 11 residues. CDR1 and CDR2 (germline): MNHNY, SVGAGI (reference sequence). The CDR3 here is CASMTGNGYTF. CDR3 DNA sequence: TGTGCCAGCATGACAGGCAATGGCTACACCTTC.

This chain joins TRBV19 and TRBJ2-5; D is unclear. Per germline, CDR1 LNHDA and CDR2 SQIVND (reference sequence). The CDR3 consists of 13 residues. Trimming removed 3 bases from V and 5 bases from J, with 10 bases in between. As DNA, the CDR3 is TGTGCCAGTAGTATGCGCATCACGGAGACCCAGTACTTC. Protein: CASSMRITETQYF.

V is TRBV10-3 and J is TRBJ2-7; the D is unclear. The ends were cut back, 3 bases at V and 5 bases at J, with 5 bases in the middle. The CDR3 extends over 11 amino acids. Germline loops: CDR1 ENHRY, CDR2 SYGVKD. The CDR3 DNA follows: TGTGCCATCAGTGACCCGGACGAGCAGTACTTC. Amino acid sequence: CAISDPDEQYF.

The chain links TRBV10-3 to TRBJ2-2; 12 bases fit TRBD2. Trimming removed 6 bases from V and 5 bases from J; junction bases left unmatched: 10. In germline, CDR1 is ENHRY, CDR2 SYGVKD. CDR3 length: 17 amino acids. The CDR3 region has the DNA TGTGCCATCAGGCCGACTAGCGGGGGTACGGATACCGGGGAGCTGTTTTTT. Its protein is CAIRPTSGGTDTGELFF.

This chain uses TRBV5-4 with TRBJ1-2; tentatively, D is TRBD1 (5 bases). Germline V gene data show CDR1 as SGHNT and CDR2 as YYREEE (reference sequence). CDR3 length: 13 residues. The V end lost 3 bases, the J end lost 8 bases, and 14 bases lay between the germline ends. CDR3 bases: TGTGCCAGCAGCTCTCAGGGAGGAGGAGGCTACACCTTC. Translating it yields CASSSQGGGGYTF.

The chain joins TRBV5-1 to TRBJ2-2, with 9 positions matching TRBD2. Trimming took 9 bases from V and 4 from J; bases not matched to a gene: 10. The CDR3 consists of 15 residues. Looked up from germline, CDR1 is SGHRS and CDR2 is YFSETQ. CDR3 amino acids: CATTIAGDGTGELFF. CDR3 DNA: TGCGCCACCACCATAGCGGGAGATGGCACCGGGGAGCTGTTTTTT. Filled out from reference TRBV5-1 and TRBJ2-2, the complete variable domain reads KAGVTQTPRYLIKTRGQQVTLSCSPISGHRSVSWYQQTPGQGLQFLFEYFSETQRNKGNFPGRFSGRQFSNSRSEMNVSTLELGDSALYLCATTIAGDGTGELFFGEGSRLTVL.

The chain combines TRBV4-2 with TRBJ2-3; tentative D call: TRBD2 (6 bases). The CDR3 covers 16 residues. CDR1 LGHNA and CDR2 YNFKEQ come from the germline V gene. V was cut by 2 bases and J by 3 bases, with 15 bases left in between. The DNA of the CDR3 is TGTGCCAGCAGCCAACATAGCCGGGACTTTACAGATACGCAGTATTTT. This sequence encodes CASSQHSRDFTDTQYF.

Comments on this clone: One end of the junction does not line up with germline, which may come from a read error. The chain has TRBV7-2 and TRBJ2-7, with a possible D match to TRBD1 (5 bases). From germline, CDR1 is SGHTA and CDR2 FQGNSA. The CDR3 is 12 amino acids. The CDR3 coding sequence is TGTGCCAGCAGCTTAGGGGGCCCAATCCAAGACTTC. It translates to CASSLGGPIQDF.